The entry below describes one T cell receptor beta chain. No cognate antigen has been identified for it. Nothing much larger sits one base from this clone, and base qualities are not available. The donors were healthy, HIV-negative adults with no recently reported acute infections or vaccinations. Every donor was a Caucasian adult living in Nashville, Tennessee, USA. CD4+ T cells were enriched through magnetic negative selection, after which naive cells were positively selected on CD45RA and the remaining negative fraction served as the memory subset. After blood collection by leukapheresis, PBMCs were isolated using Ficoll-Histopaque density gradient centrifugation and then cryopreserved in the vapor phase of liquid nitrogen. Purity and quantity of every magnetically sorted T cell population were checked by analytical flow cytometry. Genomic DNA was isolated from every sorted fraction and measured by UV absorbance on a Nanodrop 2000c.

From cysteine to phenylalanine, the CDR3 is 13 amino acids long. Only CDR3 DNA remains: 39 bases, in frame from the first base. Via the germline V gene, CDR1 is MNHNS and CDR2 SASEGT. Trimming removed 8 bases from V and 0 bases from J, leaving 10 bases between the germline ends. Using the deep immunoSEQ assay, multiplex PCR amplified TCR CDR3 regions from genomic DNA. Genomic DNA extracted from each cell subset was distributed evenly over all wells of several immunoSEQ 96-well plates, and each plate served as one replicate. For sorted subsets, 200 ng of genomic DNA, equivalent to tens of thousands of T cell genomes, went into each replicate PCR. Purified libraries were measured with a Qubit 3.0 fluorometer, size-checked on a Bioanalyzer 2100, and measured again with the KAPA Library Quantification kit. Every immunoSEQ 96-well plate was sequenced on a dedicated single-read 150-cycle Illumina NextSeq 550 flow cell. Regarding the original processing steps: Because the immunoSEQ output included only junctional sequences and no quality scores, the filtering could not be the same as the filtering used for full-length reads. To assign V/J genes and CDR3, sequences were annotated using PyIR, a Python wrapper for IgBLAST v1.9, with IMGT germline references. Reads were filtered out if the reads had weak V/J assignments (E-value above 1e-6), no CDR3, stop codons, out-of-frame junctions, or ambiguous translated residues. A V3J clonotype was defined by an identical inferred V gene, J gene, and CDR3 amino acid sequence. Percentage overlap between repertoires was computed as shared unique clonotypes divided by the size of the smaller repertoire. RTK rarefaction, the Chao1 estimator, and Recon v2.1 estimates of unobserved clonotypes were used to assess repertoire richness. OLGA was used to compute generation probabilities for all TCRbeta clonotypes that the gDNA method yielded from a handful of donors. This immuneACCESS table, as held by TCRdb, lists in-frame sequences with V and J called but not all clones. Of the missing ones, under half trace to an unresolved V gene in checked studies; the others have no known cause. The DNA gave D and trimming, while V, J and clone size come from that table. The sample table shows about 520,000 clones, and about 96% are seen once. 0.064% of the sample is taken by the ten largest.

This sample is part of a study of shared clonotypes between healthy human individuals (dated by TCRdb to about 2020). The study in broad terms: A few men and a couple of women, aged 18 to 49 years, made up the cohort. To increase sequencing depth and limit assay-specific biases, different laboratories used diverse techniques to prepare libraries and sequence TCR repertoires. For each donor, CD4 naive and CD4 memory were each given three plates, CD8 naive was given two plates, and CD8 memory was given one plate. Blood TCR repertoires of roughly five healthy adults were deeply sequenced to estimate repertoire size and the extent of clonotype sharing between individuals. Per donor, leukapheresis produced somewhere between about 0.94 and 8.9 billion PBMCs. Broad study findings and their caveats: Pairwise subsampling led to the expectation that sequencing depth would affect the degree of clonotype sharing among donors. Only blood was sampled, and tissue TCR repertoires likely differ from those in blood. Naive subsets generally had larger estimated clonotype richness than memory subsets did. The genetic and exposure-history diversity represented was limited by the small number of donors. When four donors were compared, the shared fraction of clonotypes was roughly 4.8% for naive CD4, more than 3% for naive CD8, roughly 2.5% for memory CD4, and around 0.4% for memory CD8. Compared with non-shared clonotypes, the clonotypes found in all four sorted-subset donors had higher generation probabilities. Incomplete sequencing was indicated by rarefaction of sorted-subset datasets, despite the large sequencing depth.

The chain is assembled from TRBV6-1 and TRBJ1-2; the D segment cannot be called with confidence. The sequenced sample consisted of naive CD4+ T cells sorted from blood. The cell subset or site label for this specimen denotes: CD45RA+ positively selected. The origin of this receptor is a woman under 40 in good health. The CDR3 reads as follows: CASLRSANYGYTF. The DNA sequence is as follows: TGTGCCAGCTTGCGGTCAGCTAACTATGGCTACACCTTC.